The present T cell receptor (beta chain) was sequenced within a study of shared clonotypes between healthy human individuals. HIV-negative, healthy adults without recent acute infections or vaccinations were the donors. The CDR3 has 15 residues. Trimming removed 3 bases from V and 0 bases from J; junction bases left unmatched: 4. Per the germline V gene, CDR1 is KGHSH and CDR2 is LQKENI. The method was immunoSEQ multiplex PCR; TCRdb's version includes in-frame clones alone and lacks a portion of them. This sample yields over a million clones, of which roughly 96% are seen a single time; about 1% belongs to the top ten.

V gene TRBV18 combines with J gene TRBJ2-7, with 8 bases that match TRBD2. Sequencing was performed on naive CD4+ T cells sorted from blood. Subset here: CD45RA+ positively selected. The sequence was collected from a man aged 25-45 years in good health. CDR3 in DNA: TGTGCCAGCTCACCCGCGGGGGGCAGCTCCTACGAGCAGTACTTC. Its protein is CASSPAGGSSYEQYF.